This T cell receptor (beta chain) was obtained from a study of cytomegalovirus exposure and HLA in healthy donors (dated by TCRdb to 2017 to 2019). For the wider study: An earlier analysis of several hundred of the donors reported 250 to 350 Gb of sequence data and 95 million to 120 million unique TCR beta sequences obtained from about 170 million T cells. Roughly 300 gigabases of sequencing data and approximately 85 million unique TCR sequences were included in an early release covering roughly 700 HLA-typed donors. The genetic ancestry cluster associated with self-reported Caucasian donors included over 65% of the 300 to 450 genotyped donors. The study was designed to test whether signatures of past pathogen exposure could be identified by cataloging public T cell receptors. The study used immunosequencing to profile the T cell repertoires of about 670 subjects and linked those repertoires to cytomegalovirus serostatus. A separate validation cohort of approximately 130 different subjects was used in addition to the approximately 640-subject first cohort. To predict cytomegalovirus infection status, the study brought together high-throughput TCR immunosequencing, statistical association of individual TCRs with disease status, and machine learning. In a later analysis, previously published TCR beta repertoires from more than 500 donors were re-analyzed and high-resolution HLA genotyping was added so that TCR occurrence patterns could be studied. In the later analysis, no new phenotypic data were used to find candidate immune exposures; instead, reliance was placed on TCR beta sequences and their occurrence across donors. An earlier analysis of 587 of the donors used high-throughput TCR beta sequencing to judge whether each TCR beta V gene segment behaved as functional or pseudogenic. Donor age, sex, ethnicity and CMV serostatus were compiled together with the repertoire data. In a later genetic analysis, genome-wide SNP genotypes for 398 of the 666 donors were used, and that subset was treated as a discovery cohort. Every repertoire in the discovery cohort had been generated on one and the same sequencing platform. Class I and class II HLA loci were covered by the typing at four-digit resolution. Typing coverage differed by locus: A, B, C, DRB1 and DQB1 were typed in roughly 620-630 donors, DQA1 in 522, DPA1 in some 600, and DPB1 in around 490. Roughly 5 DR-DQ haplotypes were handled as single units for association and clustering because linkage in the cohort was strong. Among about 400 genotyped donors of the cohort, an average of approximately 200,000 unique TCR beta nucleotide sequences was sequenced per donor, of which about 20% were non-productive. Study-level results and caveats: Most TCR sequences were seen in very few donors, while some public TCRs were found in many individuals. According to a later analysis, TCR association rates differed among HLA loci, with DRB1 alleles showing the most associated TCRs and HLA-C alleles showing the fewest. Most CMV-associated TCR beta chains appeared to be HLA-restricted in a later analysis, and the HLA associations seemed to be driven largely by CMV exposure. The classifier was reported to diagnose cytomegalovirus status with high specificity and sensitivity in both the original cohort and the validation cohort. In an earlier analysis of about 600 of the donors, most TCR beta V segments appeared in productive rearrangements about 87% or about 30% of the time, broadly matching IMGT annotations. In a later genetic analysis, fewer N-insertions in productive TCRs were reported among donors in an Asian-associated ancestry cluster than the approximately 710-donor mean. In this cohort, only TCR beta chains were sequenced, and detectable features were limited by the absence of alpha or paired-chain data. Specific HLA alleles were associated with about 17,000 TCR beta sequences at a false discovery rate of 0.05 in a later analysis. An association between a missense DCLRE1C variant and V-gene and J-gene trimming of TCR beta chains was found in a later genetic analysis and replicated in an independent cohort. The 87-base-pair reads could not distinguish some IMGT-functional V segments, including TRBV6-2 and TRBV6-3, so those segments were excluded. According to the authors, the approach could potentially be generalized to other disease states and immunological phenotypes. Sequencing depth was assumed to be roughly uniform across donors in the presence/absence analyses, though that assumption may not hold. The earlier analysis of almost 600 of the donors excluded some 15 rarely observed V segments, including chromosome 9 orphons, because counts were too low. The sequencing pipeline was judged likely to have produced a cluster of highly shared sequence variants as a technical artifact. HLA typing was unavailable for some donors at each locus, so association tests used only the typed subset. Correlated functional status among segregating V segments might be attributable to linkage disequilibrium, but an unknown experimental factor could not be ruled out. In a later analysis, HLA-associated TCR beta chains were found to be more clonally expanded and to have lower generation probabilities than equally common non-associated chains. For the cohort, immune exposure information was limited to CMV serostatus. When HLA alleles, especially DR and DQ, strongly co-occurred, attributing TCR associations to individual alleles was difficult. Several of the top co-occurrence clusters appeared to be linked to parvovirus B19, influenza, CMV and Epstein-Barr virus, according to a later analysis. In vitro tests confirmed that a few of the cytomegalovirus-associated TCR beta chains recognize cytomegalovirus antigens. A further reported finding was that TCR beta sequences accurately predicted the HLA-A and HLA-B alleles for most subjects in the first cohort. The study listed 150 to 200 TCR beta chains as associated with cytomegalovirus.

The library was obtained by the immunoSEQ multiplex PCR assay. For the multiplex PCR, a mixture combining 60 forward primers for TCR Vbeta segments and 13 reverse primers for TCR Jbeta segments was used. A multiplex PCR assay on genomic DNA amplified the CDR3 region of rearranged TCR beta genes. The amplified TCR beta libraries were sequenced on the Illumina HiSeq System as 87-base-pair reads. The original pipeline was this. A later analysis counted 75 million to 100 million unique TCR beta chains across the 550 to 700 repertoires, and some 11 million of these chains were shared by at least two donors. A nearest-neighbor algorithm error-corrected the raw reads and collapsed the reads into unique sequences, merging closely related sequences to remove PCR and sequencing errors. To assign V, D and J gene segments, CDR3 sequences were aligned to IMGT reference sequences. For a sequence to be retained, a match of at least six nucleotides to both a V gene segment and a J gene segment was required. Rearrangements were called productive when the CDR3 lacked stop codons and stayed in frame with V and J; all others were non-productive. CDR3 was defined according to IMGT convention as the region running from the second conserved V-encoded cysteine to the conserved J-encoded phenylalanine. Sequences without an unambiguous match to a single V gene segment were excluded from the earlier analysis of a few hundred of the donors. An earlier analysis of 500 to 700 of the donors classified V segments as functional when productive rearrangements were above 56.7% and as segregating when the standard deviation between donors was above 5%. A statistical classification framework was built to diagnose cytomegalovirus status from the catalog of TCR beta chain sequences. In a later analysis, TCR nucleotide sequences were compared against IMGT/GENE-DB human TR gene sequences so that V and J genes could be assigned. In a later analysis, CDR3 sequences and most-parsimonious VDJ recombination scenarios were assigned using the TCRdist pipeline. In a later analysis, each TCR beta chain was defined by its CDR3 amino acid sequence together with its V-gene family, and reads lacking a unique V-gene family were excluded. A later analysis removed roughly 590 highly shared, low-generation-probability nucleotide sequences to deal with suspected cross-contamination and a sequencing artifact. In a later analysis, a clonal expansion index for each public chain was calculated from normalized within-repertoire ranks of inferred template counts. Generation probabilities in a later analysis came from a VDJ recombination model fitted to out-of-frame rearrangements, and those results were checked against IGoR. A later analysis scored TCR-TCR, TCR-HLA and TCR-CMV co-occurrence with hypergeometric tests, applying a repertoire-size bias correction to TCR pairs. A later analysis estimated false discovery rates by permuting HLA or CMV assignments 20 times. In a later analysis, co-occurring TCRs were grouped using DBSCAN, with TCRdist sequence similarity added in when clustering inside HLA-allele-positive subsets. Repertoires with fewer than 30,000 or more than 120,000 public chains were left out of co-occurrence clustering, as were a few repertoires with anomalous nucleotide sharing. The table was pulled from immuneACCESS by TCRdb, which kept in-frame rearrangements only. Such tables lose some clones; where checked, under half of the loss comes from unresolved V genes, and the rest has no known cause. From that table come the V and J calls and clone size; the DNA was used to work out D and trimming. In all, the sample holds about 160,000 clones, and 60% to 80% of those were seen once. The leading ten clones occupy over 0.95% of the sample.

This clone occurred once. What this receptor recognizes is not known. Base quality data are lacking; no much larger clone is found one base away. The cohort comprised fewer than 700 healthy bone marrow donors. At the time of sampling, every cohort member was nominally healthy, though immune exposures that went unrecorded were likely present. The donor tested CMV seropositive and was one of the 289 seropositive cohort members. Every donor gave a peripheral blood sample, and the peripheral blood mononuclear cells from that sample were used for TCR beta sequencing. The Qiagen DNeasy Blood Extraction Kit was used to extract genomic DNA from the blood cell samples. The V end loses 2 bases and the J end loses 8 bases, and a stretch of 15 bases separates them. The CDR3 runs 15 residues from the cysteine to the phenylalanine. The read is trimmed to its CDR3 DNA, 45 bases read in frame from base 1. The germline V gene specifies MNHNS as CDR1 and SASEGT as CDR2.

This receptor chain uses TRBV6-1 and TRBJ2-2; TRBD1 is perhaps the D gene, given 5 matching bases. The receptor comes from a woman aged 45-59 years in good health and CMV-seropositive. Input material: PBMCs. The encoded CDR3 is CASSESGRYGGELFF. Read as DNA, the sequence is TGTGCCAGCAGTGAATCAGGGCGGTATGGAGGGGAGCTGTTTTTT.